The source of this T cell receptor beta chain is a study of blood T cell repertoires in COVID-19. Study as a whole: Both acute and convalescent COVID-19 samples were obtained from the United States, Italy and Spain. PBMCs, B-cell-depleted T cells, or T cells provided the cDNA or gDNA that made up the material.

CDR3 length: 18 amino acids. Unmatched junction bases numbered 14, after V lost 2 bases and J lost 6 bases. Germline V gene lookup returns CDR1 SGHAT and CDR2 FQNNGV. Measured with immunoSEQ multiplex PCR; TCRdb has only the in-frame clones, and not every one. The data show about 200,000 clones, with roughly 90% seen just once and 4% to 5.5% held by the top ten. Sequenced: peripheral blood. This chain links TRBV11-2 with TRBJ1-1, with 11 bases that match TRBD1. The origin of this receptor is a middle-aged woman with acute or convalescent COVID-19. Written as DNA, the CDR3 is TGTGCCAGCAGCTTATGGCCCGGGACAGGGGGGCATCAACCTGAAGCTTTCTTT. It translates to CASSLWPGTGGHQPEAFF.